The 23 T cell receptor beta chains in this list originate from one sample, sequenced in a study of a mutant IDH1 vaccine in newly diagnosed glioma. The time point was: week 5, during vaccination. Mutant IDH1 20-mer peptide, at 300 ug, made up each vaccine dose, with topical imiquimod. Which antigens these TCRs recognize remains unknown. Profiled with immunoSEQ multiplex PCR; TCRdb holds only in-frame clones, not every one. The sample includes tens of thousands of clones, over 75% seen only once; the top ten take more than 0.5%. The starting material was PBMCs, obtained from a glioma patient whose treatment included an IDH1 peptide vaccine. These receptors were obtained from a woman aged 45-65 years with glioma.

This clone was counted a single time. The chain couples TRBV4-1 to TRBJ2-7; 7 bases are a match to TRBD1. Trimming removed 5 bases from V and 6 bases from J; junction bases left unmatched: 13. There are 15 residues in the CDR3. Germline-derived CDR1 and CDR2 are MGHRA and YSYEKL. CDR3 residues: CASSYRTGGDSEQYF. Written as DNA, the CDR3 is TGCGCCAGCAGCTACCGGACAGGAGGCGACTCCGAGCAGTACTTC.

V gene TRBV5-1 combines with J gene TRBJ1-3; D may be TRBD1 (5 bases). CDR1 is SGHRS, CDR2 YFSETQ, per germline. Between the trimmed V and J ends, which lost 4 bases and 0 bases, there was a span of 11 bases. CDR3 length: 15 residues. CDR3 region: CASSPDTYSGNTIYF. CDR3 bases: TGCGCCAGCAGCCCGGACACATACTCTGGAAACACCATATATTTT.

The V call is TRBV5-8, the J call TRBJ2-2; TRBD2 agrees at 7 bases. The CDR3 length is 16 residues. The germline gives CDR1 SGHTS, CDR2 YDEGEE. The V and J ends lost 3 bases and 1 base, in that order; junction bases with no gene match: 6. The CDR3 sequence is CASSSGTIENTGELFF. DNA for the CDR3: TGTGCCAGCAGCTCAGGGACTATCGAGAACACCGGGGAGCTGTTTTTT.

This rearrangement joins TRBV28 to TRBJ1-4; D is perhaps TRBD1 (5 bases). Trimming pared 8 bases from V and 8 bases from J, leaving 18 bases between. CDR1 MDHEN and CDR2 SYDVKM come from the germline V gene. The CDR3 spans 14 residues. The CDR3 reads CASFTGPGREKLFF. The CDR3 DNA is TGTGCCAGCTTCACAGGCCCAGGGCGAGAAAAACTGTTTTTT.

The chain employs TRBV9 and TRBJ2-1; 10 bases fit TRBD2. The CDR3 has 15 amino acids. V was pared by 0 bases and J by 6 bases, with 3 bases of the junction left unmatched. Germline CDR1 is SGDLS and CDR2 is YYNGEE. The CDR3 sequence is CASSVVASGSNEQFF. CDR3 in DNA: TGTGCCAGCAGCGTAGTGGCTAGCGGGAGCAATGAGCAGTTCTTC.

The chain joins TRBV28 to TRBJ2-1; TRBD1 might be the D (6 bases). Looked up from germline, CDR1 is MDHEN and CDR2 is SYDVKM. V shed 5 bases and J shed 0 bases, with 11 bases lying between them. This CDR3 has 15 residues. The CDR3 nucleotides read TGTGCCAGCAGTAGGACAGCATTCTCCTACAATGAGCAGTTCTTC. Its translation: CASSRTAFSYNEQFF.

The gene calls are TRBV7-3 and TRBJ1-4; 7 bases map to TRBD1. The CDR3 has 15 residues. Germline V CDR1 and CDR2: SGHTA, FQGTGA. J was trimmed by 4 bases and V by 5 bases; bases with no gene match: 7. The CDR3 region has the DNA TGTGCCAGCAGCCCGACGGGACAGATTAATGAAAAACTGTTTTTT. Its protein is CASSPTGQINEKLFF.

The V gene is TRBV23-1, the J gene TRBJ2-3; no definite D call. TRBV23-1 is flagged as an ORF with uncertain function. Trimming pared 1 base from V and 0 bases from J, leaving 5 bases between. The length of the CDR3 is 14 residues. Here the CDR3 reads CASSQWNSTDTQYF. Here the CDR3 DNA reads TGCGCCAGCAGTCAATGGAACAGCACAGATACGCAGTATTTT.

The chain recombines TRBV28 with TRBJ2-7, with TRBD2 matching over 9 bases. The V gene end was trimmed by 6 bases and the J gene end by 3 bases; junction bases not matched to a gene: 15. The length of the CDR3 is 17 residues. The germline gives CDR1 MDHEN, CDR2 SYDVKM. The CDR3 loop is CASRGTRLRREGYEQYF. The CDR3 DNA reads TGTGCCAGCAGGGGGACTCGACTGCGGCGGGAGGGCTACGAGCAGTACTTC.

This chain uses TRBV11-2 with TRBJ1-2, with D unresolved. Germline V gene sequence: CDR1 SGHAT, CDR2 FQNNGV. The CDR3 runs to 14 residues. V lost 0 bases and J 3 bases, leaving 8 bases between the germline ends. The CDR3 coding sequence is TGTGCCAGCAGCTTAGAGAGGGATTACTATGGCTACACCTTC. It translates to CASSLERDYYGYTF.

The rearrangement joins TRBV5-4 to TRBJ1-2; maybe TRBD1 (5 bases). This CDR3 is built from 13 residues. Trimming removed 4 bases from V and 1 base from J, with 8 bases in between. The germline CDR1 and CDR2 sequences are SGHNT and YYREEE (reference sequence). The CDR3 is CASSTDSNYGYTF. The CDR3 DNA reads as TGTGCCAGCAGCACCGACAGTAACTATGGCTACACCTTC.

The CDR3 region is CAWSVGQARQETQYF. The CDR3 DNA reads as TGTGCCTGGAGTGTAGGGCAGGCCAGACAAGAGACCCAGTACTTC. The gene calls are TRBV30 and TRBJ2-5; the D is unclear. This CDR3 has 15 amino acids. CDR1 and CDR2 (germline): GTSNPN, SVGIG (reference sequence). V was shortened by 0 bases and J by 2 bases, with 13 bases between the two germline ends.

The rearrangement uses TRBV27 and TRBJ2-2; either TRBD1 or TRBD2 may fit D (6 bases each). The germline V gene has CDR1 MNHEY and CDR2 SMNVEV (reference sequence). CDR3 length: 15 residues. The germline V and J ends were trimmed by 5 bases and 7 bases, with 17 bases remaining between them. This CDR3 is CASSPIRGRYGELFF. In nucleotides, the CDR3 is TGTGCCAGCAGTCCTATCCGGGGGCGGTACGGGGAGCTGTTTTTT.

This clone came up once. V usage is TRBV11-2 and J usage is TRBJ2-7; no clear D gene. This CDR3 spans 13 amino acids. V dropped 5 bases and J dropped 4 bases, with 12 bases sitting between them. Germline CDR1 and CDR2: SGHAT and FQNNGV. This chain's CDR3 is CASSLTVGYEQYF. As DNA, the CDR3 is TGTGCCAGCAGCCTCACGGTGGGGTACGAGCAGTACTTC.

The CDR3 loop reads CASSLVSWGGTGELFF. Written as DNA, the CDR3 is TGTGCCAGCAGCTTGGTTTCTTGGGGTGGCACCGGGGAGCTGTTTTTT. The chain recombines TRBV5-8 with TRBJ2-2, with D unresolved. Trimming stripped 0 bases from V and 4 bases from J, with 13 bases between. CDR1 is SGHTS and CDR2 is YDEGEE in the germline V gene. The CDR3 spans 16 residues.

The chain uses TRBV27 and TRBJ2-5, with a tentative D call TRBD2 (7 bases). CDR3 length: 15 residues. Trimming removed 4 bases at V and 5 bases at J, with 17 bases between. Germline CDR1 MNHEY, CDR2 SMNVEV (reference sequence). Written as DNA, the CDR3 is TGTGCCAGCAGTTATGACGGGGGGCTAGGGGAGACCCAGTACTTC. Its translation is CASSYDGGLGETQYF.

The chain combines TRBV5-4 with TRBJ2-6, with TRBD2 matching 14 bases. J gave up 4 bases and V 6 bases, and 6 bases lay outside the gene matches. Germline values: CDR1 SGHNT, CDR2 YYREEE (reference sequence). This CDR3 contains 17 residues. The CDR3 is CASTGLAGGTGANVLTF. The CDR3 nucleotides read TGTGCCAGCACCGGACTAGCGGGAGGAACCGGGGCCAACGTCCTGACTTTC.

The chain joins TRBV11-2 to TRBJ2-7; 7 bases fit TRBD2. This CDR3 comprises 14 residues. The trim removed 1 base at V and 3 bases at J, leaving 3 bases unmatched. Germline V gene data show CDR1 as SGHAT and CDR2 as FQNNGV. Here the CDR3 reads CASSLGPGGYEQYF. The CDR3 region has the DNA TGTGCCAGCAGCTTAGGTCCGGGGGGCTACGAGCAGTACTTC.

V and J are TRBV19 and TRBJ1-5; 8 nucleotides line up with TRBD1. Trimming cost V 5 bases and J 4 bases; bases outside gene matches: 13. The CDR3 is 17 amino acids. The V gene's germline CDR1 is LNHDA and CDR2 SQIVND (reference sequence). CDR3 DNA: TGTGCCAGTAGTCCAGGACAGGGTAGGGGGCCAAATCAGCCCCAGCATTTT. Encoded protein: CASSPGQGRGPNQPQHF.

The V call is TRBV5-4, the J call TRBJ2-7; D remains unclear. This CDR3 is 15 amino acids long. Germline CDR1 is SGHNT and CDR2 is YYREEE (reference sequence). The V gene lost 0 bases and the J gene lost 4 bases, with 14 bases spanning the gap. CDR3 bases: TGTGCCAGCAGCTTGGAGACTCGGATTGGGTACGAGCAGTACTTC. The encoded protein is CASSLETRIGYEQYF.

This clone was seen once. This chain uses TRBV15 with TRBJ1-2; D may be TRBD1 (6 bases). This CDR3 has 14 residues. Deletions cut 7 bases from V and 4 bases from J, with 16 bases between. Germline V gene sequence: CDR1 LNHNV, CDR2 YYDKDF (reference sequence). CDR3 DNA sequence: TGTGCCACCATGGAGGGAGGGGGACCCTATGGCTACACCTTC. Translation: CATMEGGGPYGYTF.

The rearrangement uses TRBV7-9 and TRBJ2-1; 13 bases agree with TRBD2. V trimming: 5 bases; J trimming: 9 bases; junction bases outside the gene matches: 7. The CDR3 length is 15 residues. Germline V gives CDR1 SEHNR, CDR2 FQNEAQ (reference sequence). The CDR3 region is CASSRTSGRIIEQFF. CDR3 sequence (DNA): TGTGCCAGCAGCCGGACTAGCGGGAGAATAATTGAGCAGTTCTTC.

The chain carries TRBV5-1 and TRBJ1-1, with D maybe TRBD1 (5 bases). The CDR3 covers 16 residues. Between the trimmed V and J ends, which lost 4 bases and 0 bases, there was a span of 16 bases. Looked up from germline, CDR1 is SGHRS and CDR2 is YFSETQ. The chain's CDR3 is CASSATGTAMNTEAFF. CDR3 nucleotides: TGCGCCAGCAGCGCCACCGGGACGGCCATGAACACTGAAGCTTTCTTT.